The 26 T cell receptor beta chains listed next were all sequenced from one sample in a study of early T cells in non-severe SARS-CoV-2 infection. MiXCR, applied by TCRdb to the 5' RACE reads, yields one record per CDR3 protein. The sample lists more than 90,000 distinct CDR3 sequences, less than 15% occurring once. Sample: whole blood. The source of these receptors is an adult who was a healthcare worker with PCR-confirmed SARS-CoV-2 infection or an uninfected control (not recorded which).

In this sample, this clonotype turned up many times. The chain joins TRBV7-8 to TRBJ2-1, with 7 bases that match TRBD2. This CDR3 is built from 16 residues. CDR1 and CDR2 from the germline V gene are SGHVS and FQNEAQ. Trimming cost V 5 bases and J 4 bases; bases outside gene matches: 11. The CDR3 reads CASSPQATSWYNEQFF. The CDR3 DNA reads TGTGCCAGCAGCCCTCAGGCGACTAGCTGGTACAATGAGCAGTTCTTC.

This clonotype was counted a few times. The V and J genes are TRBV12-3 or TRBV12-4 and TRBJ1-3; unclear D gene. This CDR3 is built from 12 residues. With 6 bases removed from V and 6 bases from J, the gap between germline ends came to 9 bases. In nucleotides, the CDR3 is TGTGCCAGCAGGCGACTGACAAACACCATATATTTT. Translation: CASRRLTNTIYF.

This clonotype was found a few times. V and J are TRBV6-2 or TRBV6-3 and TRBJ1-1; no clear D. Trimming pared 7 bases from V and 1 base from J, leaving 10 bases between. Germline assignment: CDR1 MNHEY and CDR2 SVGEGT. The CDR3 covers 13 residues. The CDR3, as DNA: TGTGCCAGCACCCTAGGCGAGAACACTGAAGCTTTCTTT. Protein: CASTLGENTEAFF.

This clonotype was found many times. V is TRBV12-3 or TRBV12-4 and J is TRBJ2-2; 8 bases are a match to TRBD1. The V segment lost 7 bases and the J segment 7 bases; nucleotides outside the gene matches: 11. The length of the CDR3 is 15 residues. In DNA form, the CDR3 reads TGTGCCAGCAACTTAGGGCAGGGGGCAATCGGGGAGCTGTTTTTT. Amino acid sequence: CASNLGQGAIGELFF.

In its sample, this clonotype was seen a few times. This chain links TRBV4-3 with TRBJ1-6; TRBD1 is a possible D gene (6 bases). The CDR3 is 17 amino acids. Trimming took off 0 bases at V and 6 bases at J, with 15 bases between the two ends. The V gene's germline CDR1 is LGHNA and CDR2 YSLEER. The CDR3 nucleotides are TGCGCCAGCAGCCAAGATCGGGCGGGGGCGTCTAATTCACCCCTCCACTTT. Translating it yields CASSQDRAGASNSPLHF.

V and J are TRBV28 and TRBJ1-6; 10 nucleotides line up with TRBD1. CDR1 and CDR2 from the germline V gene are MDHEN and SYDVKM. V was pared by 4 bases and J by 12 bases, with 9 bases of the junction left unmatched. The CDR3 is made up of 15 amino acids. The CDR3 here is CASSSRTGGFKPLHF. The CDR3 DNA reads TGTGCCAGCAGTTCAAGGACAGGGGGATTCAAACCCCTCCACTTT.

Here the CDR3 reads CSTLGATNTEAFF. CDR3 DNA sequence: TGCAGCACTTTGGGGGCCACGAACACTGAAGCTTTCTTT. The rearrangement links TRBV29-1 to TRBJ1-1; D is perhaps TRBD1 (6 bases). This CDR3 is built from 13 residues. V was clipped by 8 bases and J by 1 base, with 14 bases between them. The germline V gene encodes CDR1 SQVTM and CDR2 ANQGSEA. The full variable domain, completed using reference TRBV29-1 and TRBJ1-1, is SAVISQKPSRDICQRGTSLTIQCQVDSQVTMMFWYRQQPGQSLTLIATANQGSEATYESGFVIDKFPISRPNLTFSTLTVSNMSPEDSSIYLCSTLGATNTEAFFGQGTRLTVV.

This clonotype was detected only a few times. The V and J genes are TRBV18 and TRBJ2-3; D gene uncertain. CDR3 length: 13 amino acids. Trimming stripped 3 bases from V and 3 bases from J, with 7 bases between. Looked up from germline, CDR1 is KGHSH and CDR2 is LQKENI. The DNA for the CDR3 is TGTGCCAGCTCACCTGGTAATACAGATACGCAGTATTTT. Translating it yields CASSPGNTDTQYF.

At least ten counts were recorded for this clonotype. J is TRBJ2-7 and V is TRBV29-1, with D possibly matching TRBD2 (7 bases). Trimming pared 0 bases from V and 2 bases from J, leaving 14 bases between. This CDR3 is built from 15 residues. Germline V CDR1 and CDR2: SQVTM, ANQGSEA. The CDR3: CSVEDGGDNTYEQYF. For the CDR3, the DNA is TGCAGCGTTGAAGATGGGGGGGACAATACCTACGAGCAGTACTTC.

DNA of the CDR3: TGTGCCAGCAGCCCCGCGGGGCCCATCGGGTCGAATGAGCAGTTCTTC. Protein: CASSPAGPIGSNEQFF. This rearrangement joins TRBV27 to TRBJ2-1; possible D gene TRBD2, 6 bases. Germline CDR1 is MNHEY and CDR2 is SMNVEV (reference sequence). The CDR3 has 16 residues. The V end was cut by 6 bases, the J end by 7 bases, with 22 bases between.

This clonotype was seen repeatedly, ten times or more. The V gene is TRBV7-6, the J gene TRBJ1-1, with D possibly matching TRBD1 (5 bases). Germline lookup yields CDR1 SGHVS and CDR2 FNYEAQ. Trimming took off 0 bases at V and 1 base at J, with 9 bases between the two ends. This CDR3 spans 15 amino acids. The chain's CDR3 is CASSLADGANTEAFF. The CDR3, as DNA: TGTGCCAGCAGCTTAGCTGACGGGGCGAACACTGAAGCTTTCTTT.

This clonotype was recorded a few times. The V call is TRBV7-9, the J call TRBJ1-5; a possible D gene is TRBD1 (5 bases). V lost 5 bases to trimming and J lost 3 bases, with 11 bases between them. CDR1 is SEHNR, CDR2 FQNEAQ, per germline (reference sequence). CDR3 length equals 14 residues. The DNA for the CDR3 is TGTGCCAGCAGCCCGAACAGGAACAATCAGCCCCAGCATTTT. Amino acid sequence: CASSPNRNNQPQHF.

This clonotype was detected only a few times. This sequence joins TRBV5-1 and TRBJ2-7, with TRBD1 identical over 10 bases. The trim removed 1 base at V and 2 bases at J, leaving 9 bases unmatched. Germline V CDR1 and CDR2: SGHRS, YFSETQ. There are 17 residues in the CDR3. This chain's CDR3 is CASSLRTGGIPPYEQYF. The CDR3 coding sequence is TGCGCCAGCAGCTTGCGGACAGGGGGTATCCCACCCTACGAGCAGTACTTC.

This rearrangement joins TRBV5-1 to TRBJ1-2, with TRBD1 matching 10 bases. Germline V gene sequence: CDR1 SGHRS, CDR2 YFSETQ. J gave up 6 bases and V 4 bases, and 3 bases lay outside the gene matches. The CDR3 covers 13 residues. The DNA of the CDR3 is TGCGCCAGCAGCGAGGGACAGGGGAATGGCTACACCTTC. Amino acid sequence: CASSEGQGNGYTF.

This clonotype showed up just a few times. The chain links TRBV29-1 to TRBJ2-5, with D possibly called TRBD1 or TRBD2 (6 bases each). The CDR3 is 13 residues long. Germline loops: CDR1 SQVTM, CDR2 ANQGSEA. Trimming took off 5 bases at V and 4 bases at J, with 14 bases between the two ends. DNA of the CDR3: TGCAGCGTTAAAGTACAGGGAGGAGAGACCCAGTACTTC. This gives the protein CSVKVQGGETQYF.

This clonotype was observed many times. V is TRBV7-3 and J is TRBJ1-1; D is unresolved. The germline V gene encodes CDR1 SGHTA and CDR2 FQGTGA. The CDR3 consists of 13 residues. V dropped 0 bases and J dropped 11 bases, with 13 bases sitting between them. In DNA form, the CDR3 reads TGTGCCAGCAGCTTAACCAGGTGGACGAGGGCTTTCTTT. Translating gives CASSLTRWTRAFF.

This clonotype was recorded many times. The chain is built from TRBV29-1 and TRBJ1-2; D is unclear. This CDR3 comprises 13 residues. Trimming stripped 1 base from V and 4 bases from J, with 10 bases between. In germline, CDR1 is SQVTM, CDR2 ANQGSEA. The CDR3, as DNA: TGCAGCGTTGAAGGGCCCGGGAGCTATGGCTACACCTTC. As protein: CSVEGPGSYGYTF.

The CDR3 region has the DNA TGTGCCAGCAGCTTAGCTATCTGGTACCAATCTAGCACAGATACGCAGTATTTT. It codes for CASSLAIWYQSSTDTQYF. The chain employs TRBV7-2 and TRBJ2-3; D gene uncertain. The CDR3 covers 18 residues. The germline V gene encodes CDR1 SGHTA and CDR2 FQGNSA. V shed 0 bases and J shed 0 bases, with 16 bases lying between them.

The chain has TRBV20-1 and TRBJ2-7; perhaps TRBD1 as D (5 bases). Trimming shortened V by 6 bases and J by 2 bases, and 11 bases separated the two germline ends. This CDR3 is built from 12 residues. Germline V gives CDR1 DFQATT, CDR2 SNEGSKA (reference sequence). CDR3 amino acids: CSANQGTYEQYF. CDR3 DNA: TGCAGTGCAAACCAGGGCACCTACGAGCAGTACTTC.

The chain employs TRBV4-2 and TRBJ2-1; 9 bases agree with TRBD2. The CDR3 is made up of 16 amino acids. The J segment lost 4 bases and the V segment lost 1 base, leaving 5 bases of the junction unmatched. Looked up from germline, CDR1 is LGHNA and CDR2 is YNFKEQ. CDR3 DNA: TGTGCCAGCAGCCAAGTTCTAGCGGGGAGTTACAATGAGCAGTTCTTC. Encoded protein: CASSQVLAGSYNEQFF.

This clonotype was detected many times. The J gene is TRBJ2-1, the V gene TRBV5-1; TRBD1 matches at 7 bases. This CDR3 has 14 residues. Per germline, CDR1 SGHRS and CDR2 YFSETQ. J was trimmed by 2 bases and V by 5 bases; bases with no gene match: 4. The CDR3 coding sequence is TGCGCCAGCAGTCGGGACAGTCCCTACAATGAGCAGTTCTTC. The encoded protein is CASSRDSPYNEQFF. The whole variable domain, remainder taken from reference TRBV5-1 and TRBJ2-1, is KAGVTQTPRYLIKTRGQQVTLSCSPISGHRSVSWYQQTPGQGLQFLFEYFSETQRNKGNFPGRFSGRQFSNSRSEMNVSTLELGDSALYLCASSRDSPYNEQFFGPGTRLTVL.

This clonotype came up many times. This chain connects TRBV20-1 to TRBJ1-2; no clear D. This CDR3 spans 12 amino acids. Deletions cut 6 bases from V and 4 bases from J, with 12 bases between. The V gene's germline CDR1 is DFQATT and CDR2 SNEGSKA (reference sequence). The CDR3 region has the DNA TGCAGTGCCCATACGGGTCTCTATGGCTACACCTTC. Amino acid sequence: CSAHTGLYGYTF.

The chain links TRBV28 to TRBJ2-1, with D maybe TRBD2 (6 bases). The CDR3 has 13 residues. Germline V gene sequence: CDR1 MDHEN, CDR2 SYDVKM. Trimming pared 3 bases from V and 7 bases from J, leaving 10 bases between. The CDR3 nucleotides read TGTGCCAGCAGTTTTGGAGGGGTGAATGAGCAGTTCTTC. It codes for CASSFGGVNEQFF.

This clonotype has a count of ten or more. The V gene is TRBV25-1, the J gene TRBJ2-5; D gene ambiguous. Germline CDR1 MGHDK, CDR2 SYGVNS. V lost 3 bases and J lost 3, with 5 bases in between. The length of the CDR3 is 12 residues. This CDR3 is CASSEGKETQYF. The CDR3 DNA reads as TGTGCCAGCAGTGAGGGTAAAGAGACCCAGTACTTC.

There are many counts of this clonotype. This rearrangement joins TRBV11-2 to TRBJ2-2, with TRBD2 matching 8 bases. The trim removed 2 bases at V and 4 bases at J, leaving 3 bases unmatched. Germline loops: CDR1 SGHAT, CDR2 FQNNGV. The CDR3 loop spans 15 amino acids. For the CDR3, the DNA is TGTGCCAGCAGCTTATCGGGGGGGCCCACCGGGGAGCTGTTTTTT. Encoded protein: CASSLSGGPTGELFF. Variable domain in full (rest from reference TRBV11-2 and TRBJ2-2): EAGVAQSPRYKIIEKRQSVAFWCNPISGHATLYWYQQILGQGPKLLIQFQNNGVVDDSQLPKDRFSAERLKGVDSTLKIQPAKLEDSAVYLCASSLSGGPTGELFFGEGSRLTVL.

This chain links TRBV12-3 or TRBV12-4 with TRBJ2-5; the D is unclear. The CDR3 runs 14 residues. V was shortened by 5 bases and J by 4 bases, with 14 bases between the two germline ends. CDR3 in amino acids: CASSPGGPRETQYF. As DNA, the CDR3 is TGTGCCAGCAGTCCAGGTGGGCCACGAGAGACCCAGTACTTC.